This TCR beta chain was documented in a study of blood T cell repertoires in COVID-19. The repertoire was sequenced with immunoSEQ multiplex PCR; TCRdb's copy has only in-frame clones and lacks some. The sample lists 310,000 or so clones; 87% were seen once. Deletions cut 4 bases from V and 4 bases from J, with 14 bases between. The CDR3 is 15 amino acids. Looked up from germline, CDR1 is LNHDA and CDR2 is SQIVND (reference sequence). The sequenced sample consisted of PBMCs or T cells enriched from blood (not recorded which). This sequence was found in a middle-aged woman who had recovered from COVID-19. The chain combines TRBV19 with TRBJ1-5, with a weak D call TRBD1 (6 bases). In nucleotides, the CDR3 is TGTGCCAGTAGTAATAGGTGGCAGGGGAATCAGCCCCAGCATTTT. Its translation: CASSNRWQGNQPQHF.